This TCR beta chain derives from a study of cytomegalovirus exposure and HLA in healthy donors. A multiplex PCR was run with 60 Vbeta primers and 13 Jbeta primers. Sequencing used immunoSEQ multiplex PCR; TCRdb keeps in-frame clones, though not all of them. Here the sample spans about 120,000 clones, 74% being singletons. Concerning this clone: Its target is not known.

Study findings and constraints: When a later analysis was performed, an Asian-associated ancestry cluster reportedly had fewer N-insertions than the roughly 700-donor mean. In a later analysis, several top co-occurrence clusters appeared linked to parvovirus B19, influenza, CMV and Epstein-Barr virus.

The sample taken for sequencing was PBMCs. This clonotype was obtained from a woman aged 40 to 50 in good health and CMV-seropositive.

In DNA form, the CDR3 reads TGTGCCAGTACCAACAGAGGGGGGGCTAGCAATCAGCCCCAGCATTTT. It translates to CASTNRGGASNQPQHF. The chain uses TRBV19 and TRBJ1-5; D is possibly TRBD1 (6 bases). This CDR3 is built from 16 residues. Trimming left V 7 bases short and J 0 bases short, with 16 bases between. The germline V gene has CDR1 LNHDA and CDR2 SQIVND (reference sequence).